Below are 7 T cell receptor beta chains sequenced from a single sample in a study of CD8+ T cells in alopecia areata. TCR sequencing used cDNA made by reverse transcription of extracted RNA. The protocol was immunoSEQ multiplex PCR, while the TCRdb copy is restricted to in-frame clones and leaves out a portion. The profile covers 160,000 or so clones, with roughly 65% appearing a single time and 0.91% taken by the ten largest. Treatment defined: oral pan-JAK inhibitor, 5-10 mg twice daily. The sample in question was CD4+ T cells sorted from blood, obtained at week 4, from a patient treated with tofacitinib. The source of these receptors is a human donor with alopecia areata.

The V gene is TRBV29-1, the J gene TRBJ2-5; 10 bases match TRBD1. Germline CDR1 reads SQVTM; CDR2 reads ANQGSEA. The CDR3 has 15 residues. V trimming: 3 bases; J trimming: 2 bases; junction bases outside the gene matches: 6. Here the CDR3 DNA reads TGCAGCGTTGAGATCGGGACAGGGGTTCAAGAGACCCAGTACTTC. This encodes CSVEIGTGVQETQYF.

This sequence joins TRBV7-8 and TRBJ1-1; D gene uncertain. The CDR3 has 15 amino acids. V dropped 0 bases and J dropped 8 bases, with 16 bases sitting between them. Germline CDR1 is SGHVS and CDR2 is FQNEAQ. The DNA of the CDR3 is TGTGCCAGCAGCTTAGCCCCCAGTCCTTATGGGGAAGCTTTCTTT. Translated: CASSLAPSPYGEAFF.

The chain combines TRBV5-1 with TRBJ1-6; D remains ambiguous. The V gene's germline CDR1 is SGHRS and CDR2 YFSETQ. The length of the CDR3 is 15 residues. V was trimmed by 1 base and J by 9 bases, leaving 14 bases between them. The CDR3 DNA reads as TGCGCCAGCAGCTTGCTTTGGGGTGTTGGTTCACCCCTCCACTTT. Translation gives CASSLLWGVGSPLHF.

The V gene is TRBV5-4, the J gene TRBJ2-2; maybe TRBD1 (6 bases). This CDR3 has 15 amino acids. The V end was cut by 3 bases, the J end by 7 bases, with 16 bases between. Germline CDR1 and CDR2: SGHNT and YYREEE (reference sequence). The CDR3 here is CASSSRDTVDGELFF. The CDR3 DNA is TGTGCCAGCAGCTCCCGGGACACTGTGGACGGGGAGCTGTTTTTT.

As DNA, the CDR3 is TGTGCCAGCAGCTCCCGGTATGGGGGCGGCCAGTACTTC. This gives the protein CASSSRYGGGQYF. The chain links TRBV7-2 to TRBJ2-5; TRBD1 is a possible D gene (6 bases). V was shortened by 4 bases and J by 10 bases, with 16 bases between the two germline ends. The germline gives CDR1 SGHTA, CDR2 FQGNSA. This CDR3 has 13 residues.

The chain combines TRBV5-6 with TRBJ1-2; D is perhaps TRBD1 (5 bases). Trimming shortened V by 4 bases and J by 7 bases, and 17 bases separated the two germline ends. The CDR3 sequence is 14 residues long. Germline V gives CDR1 SGHDT, CDR2 YYEEEE. CDR3 DNA: TGTGCCAGCAGCATTAACAGGAATCAGGGTGGCTACACCTTC. As protein: CASSINRNQGGYTF.

The chain combines TRBV9 with TRBJ2-1, with TRBD1 matching over 9 bases. The CDR3 has 14 amino acids. V gave up 6 bases and J gave up 5 bases; unmatched junction bases: 6. Germline-derived CDR1 and CDR2 are SGDLS and YYNGEE. The CDR3: CASNWGQGDNEQFF. The CDR3 region has the DNA TGTGCCAGCAATTGGGGACAGGGCGACAATGAGCAGTTCTTC.